One sample yielded the 10 T cell receptor beta chains listed below, sequenced in a study of blood T cell repertoires in COVID-19. Some clones are missing from TCRdb's copy, which holds only in-frame ones; the method was immunoSEQ multiplex PCR. The repertoire holds approximately 300,000 clones, with 75% to 90% as singletons. The sequencing input was peripheral blood. These TCRs come from a man aged 40-49 years with acute or convalescent COVID-19.

The genes are TRBV27 and TRBJ1-5, with 11 bases identical to TRBD1. CDR1 and CDR2 (germline): MNHEY, SMNVEV (reference sequence). This CDR3 is 16 amino acids long. V shed 6 bases and J 7 bases; nucleotides not matched to a gene: 11. The CDR3 sequence: CASRRRRTGGEQPQHF. The CDR3 nucleotides are TGTGCCAGCAGAAGGCGGAGGACAGGGGGCGAACAGCCCCAGCATTTT.

V usage is TRBV5-1 and J usage is TRBJ1-2; D is uncertain. V lost 0 bases to trimming and J lost 7 bases, with 10 bases between them. Germline CDR1 is SGHRS and CDR2 is YFSETQ. This CDR3 region has 13 residues. CDR3 coding DNA: TGCGCCAGCAGCTTGGTGGAGGGTGGTGGCTACACCTTC. As protein: CASSLVEGGGYTF. Based on the CDR3 plus reference TRBV5-1 and TRBJ1-2, the full variable domain is KAGVTQTPRYLIKTRGQQVTLSCSPISGHRSVSWYQQTPGQGLQFLFEYFSETQRNKGNFPGRFSGRQFSNSRSEMNVSTLELGDSALYLCASSLVEGGGYTFGSGTRLTVV.

This chain links TRBV6-5 with TRBJ1-5; 9 nucleotides align to TRBD1. CDR1 is MNHEY, CDR2 SVGAGI, per germline. Trimming removed 5 bases from V and 4 bases from J; junction bases left unmatched: 6. This CDR3 has 15 residues. In DNA form, the CDR3 reads TGTGCCAGCAGTCACAGGGGGCTGGAGAATCAGCCCCAGCATTTT. This translates into CASSHRGLENQPQHF.

The rearrangement joins TRBV3-1 (or the pseudogene TRBV3-2) to TRBJ2-2, with D possibly being TRBD1 (5 bases). The V and J ends lost 2 bases and 2 bases respectively, with 6 bases between them. The CDR3 totals 14 residues. From germline, CDR1 is LGHDT and CDR2 YNNKEL (reference sequence). The CDR3, as DNA: TGTGCCAGCAGCCAAAGGGGAAACACCGGGGAGCTGTTTTTT. It yields the protein CASSQRGNTGELFF.

The rearrangement joins TRBV5-4 to TRBJ2-2; weak D call: TRBD2 (6 bases). Trimming took 4 bases from V and 0 from J, leaving 10 bases between them. The CDR3 has 15 residues. Germline values: CDR1 SGHNT, CDR2 YYREEE (reference sequence). CDR3 protein: CASSAGGPNTGELFF. DNA for the CDR3: TGTGCCAGCAGCGCCGGGGGACCGAACACCGGGGAGCTGTTTTTT.

This chain's CDR3 is CASSRQGEQFF. CDR3 DNA: TGCGCCAGCAGCCGCCAGGGTGAGCAGTTCTTC. The rearrangement links TRBV5-1 to TRBJ2-1; a possible D gene is TRBD1 (5 bases). CDR1 SGHRS and CDR2 YFSETQ come from the germline V gene. The CDR3 runs to 11 residues. V lost 4 bases and J lost 9, with 8 bases in between.

This chain connects TRBV7-3 to TRBJ2-7; 8 bases fit TRBD1. The length of the CDR3 is 15 residues. Germline V lookup: CDR1 SGHTA, CDR2 FQGTGA. The V and J ends lost 1 base and 0 bases, in that order; junction bases with no gene match: 2. The CDR3 DNA is TGTGCCAGCAGCTTAATGGGACAGGTCTCCTACGAGCAGTACTTC. Residues: CASSLMGQVSYEQYF. The entire variable domain, with the rest obtained from reference TRBV7-3 and TRBJ2-7, is as follows: GAGVSQTPSNKVTEKGKYVELRCDPISGHTALYWYRQSLGQGPEFLIYFQGTGAADDSGLPNDRFFAVRPEGSVSTLKIQRTERGDSAVYLCASSLMGQVSYEQYFGPGTRLTVT.

CDR3 coding DNA: TGCAGTGCTAGTGGAGGGGGCGGTGGCAATCAGCCCCAGCATTTT. Amino acids: CSASGGGGGNQPQHF. This chain links TRBV20-1 with TRBJ1-5, with TRBD1 matching over 7 bases. Germline V gene lookup returns CDR1 DFQATT and CDR2 SNEGSKA (reference sequence). The CDR3 has 15 residues. Trimming at V came to 3 bases and at J to 2 bases, leaving 7 bases not matched to a gene.

The chain is built from TRBV5-1 and TRBJ1-1; TRBD1 aligns across 8 bases. The junction had 11 bases not matched to a gene; V was cut back by 6 bases and J by 4 bases. Germline loops: CDR1 SGHRS, CDR2 YFSETQ. The CDR3 spans 15 residues. The CDR3 nucleotides read TGCGCCAGCACTGACGAGACAGGGGTAGTCACTGAAGCTTTCTTT. The encoded protein is CASTDETGVVTEAFF.

The chain joins TRBV3-1 (or the pseudogene TRBV3-2) to TRBJ1-1; D unclear. The V end was cut by 0 bases, the J end by 3 bases, with 5 bases between. Germline CDR1 is LGHDT and CDR2 is YNNKEL (reference sequence). This CDR3 region has 13 residues. The CDR3 sequence is CASSQDYYTEAFF. The CDR3 coding sequence is TGTGCCAGCAGCCAAGATTACTACACTGAAGCTTTCTTT.